The clone carrying this T cell receptor beta chain appeared once. Its target is not known. CDR3 length equals 14 residues. In germline, CDR1 is LNHDA, CDR2 SQIVND (reference sequence). The V gene end was trimmed by 8 bases and the J gene end by 3 bases; junction bases not matched to a gene: 7. This sample stems from a study of CD8+ T cells in alopecia areata. Isolated RNA was reverse transcribed into cDNA used as the sequencing template. Some clones are missing from TCRdb's copy, which holds only in-frame ones; the method was immunoSEQ multiplex PCR. This table has approximately 150,000 clones, 67% appearing once. Regarding the study as a whole: Although TCR sharing was seen in mice, sharing across patients was less clear, possibly for HLA-related reasons.

The sequence came from a human donor with alopecia areata. This sample comprised CD8+ T cells sorted from blood, obtained at week 0. The chain couples TRBV19 to TRBJ2-5, with 9 bases that match TRBD2. Here the CDR3 DNA reads TGTGCCAGTCGGGAGCGGGGGGCCGAAGAGACCCAGTACTTC. Translating gives CASRERGAEETQYF.